These 14 T cell receptor beta chains were sequenced from one sample in a study of vaccination effects on CD4 cells after COVID-19. These receptors' antigens are unknown. Isolating CD4+ T cells followed less than 12 days of culture. Of the BNT162b2 and mRNA-1273 vaccines, participants received two doses of one or the other. Assay: immunoSEQ multiplex PCR; the TCRdb copy retains only in-frame clones and omits some. The table has approximately 31,000 clones, around 70% seen once; the top ten hold under 15%. The specimen comprised CD4+ T cells from PBMCs cultured without peptide, sampled after COVID-19 vaccination. The receptors were sampled from a human donor who received a COVID-19 vaccine.

This chain connects TRBV6-5 to TRBJ1-1; D gene ambiguous. The germline gives CDR1 MNHEY, CDR2 SVGAGI. The V end was cut by 6 bases, the J end by 8 bases, with 13 bases between. The CDR3 is 12 amino acids. CDR3 nucleotides: TGTGCCAGCAGCCGTGGAGTGGGAGAAGCTTTCTTT. It yields the protein CASSRGVGEAFF.

V and J are TRBV5-6 and TRBJ2-7; perhaps D is TRBD1 or TRBD2 (5 bases each). V gave up 4 bases and J gave up 7 bases, with 15 bases separating them. The CDR3 is made up of 13 amino acids. Germline V lookup: CDR1 SGHDT, CDR2 YYEEEE. CDR3 DNA: TGTGCCAGCAGCCGAAGGGACGGCGGGGAGCAGTACTTC. Translating gives CASSRRDGGEQYF.

The chain employs TRBV7-2 and TRBJ2-6; D is unresolved. The CDR3 has 17 residues. V gave up 2 bases and J gave up 0 bases, with 11 bases separating them. CDR1 and CDR2 from the germline V gene are SGHTA and FQGNSA. CDR3 sequence reads: CASSLKGRSSGANVLTF. DNA of the CDR3: TGTGCCAGCAGCTTAAAAGGACGCTCCTCTGGGGCCAACGTCCTGACTTTC.

The chain carries TRBV12-3 or TRBV12-4 and TRBJ1-1; D is undetermined. The V end was cut by 3 bases, the J end by 4 bases, with 9 bases between. The CDR3 totals 13 residues. The CDR3 DNA follows: TGTGCCAGCAGTTTTGTTTACGGCACTGAAGCTTTCTTT. It translates to CASSFVYGTEAFF.

The rearrangement links TRBV10-3 to TRBJ1-5, with a weak D call TRBD1 (5 bases). The germline CDR1 and CDR2 sequences are ENHRY and SYGVKD. The germline V and J ends were trimmed by 0 bases and 0 bases, with 12 bases remaining between them. The CDR3 length is 17 residues. The CDR3, as DNA: TGTGCCATCAGTGAGTCGGGGGGACGGATTAGCAATCAGCCCCAGCATTTT. Protein: CAISESGGRISNQPQHF.

The chain combines TRBV28 with TRBJ2-7, with no clear D. CDR1 MDHEN and CDR2 SYDVKM come from the germline V gene. Trimming left V 3 bases short and J 6 bases short, with 9 bases between. The CDR3 has 12 residues. The CDR3 region has the DNA TGTGCCAGCAGTTTCTTGGTTGGCGAGCAGTACTTC. Protein sequence: CASSFLVGEQYF.

CDR3 in DNA: TGTGCCAGTAGTGATACCTGGGGCCTAAGCAATCAGCCCCAGCATTTT. Its translation is CASSDTWGLSNQPQHF. This sequence joins TRBV19 and TRBJ1-5, with D perhaps TRBD1 (5 bases). Looked up from germline, CDR1 is LNHDA and CDR2 is SQIVND (reference sequence). The CDR3 length is 16 residues. V lost 5 bases and J lost 1, with 15 bases in between.

The chain has TRBV18 and TRBJ2-5; D possibly corresponds to TRBD1 (5 bases). The germline CDR1 and CDR2 sequences are KGHSH and LQKENI. Trimming removed 6 bases at V and 2 bases at J, with 13 bases between. The CDR3 is made up of 14 amino acids. The CDR3 nucleotides read TGTGCCAGCTCCCTAGGGGCAGTACAAGAGACCCAGTACTTC. As protein: CASSLGAVQETQYF. Filled out from reference TRBV18 and TRBJ2-5, the complete variable domain reads NAGVMQNPRHLVRRRGQEARLRCSPMKGHSHVYWYRQLPEEGLKFMVYLQKENIIDESGMPKERFSAEFPKEGPSILRIQQVVRGDSAAYFCASSLGAVQETQYFGPGTRLLVL.

The J gene is TRBJ2-3, the V gene TRBV19; TRBD2 matches at 14 bases. Germline V CDR1 and CDR2: LNHDA, SQIVND (reference sequence). The CDR3 spans 15 residues. V lost 9 bases, J lost 4 bases, and 6 bases stayed unmatched. CDR3 residues: CASEMTSGGADTQYF. CDR3 sequence (DNA): TGTGCCAGCGAAATGACTAGCGGGGGGGCAGATACGCAGTATTTT.

This chain connects TRBV19 to TRBJ2-7; D tentatively fits TRBD1 or TRBD2 (5 bases each). Germline values: CDR1 LNHDA, CDR2 SQIVND (reference sequence). The CDR3 runs to 13 residues. Trimming left V 4 bases short and J 6 bases short, with 13 bases between. In DNA, the CDR3 is TGTGCCAGTAGTAGGGGACCGACCCCCGAGCAGTACTTC. It is translated as CASSRGPTPEQYF.

The table lists this clone with a count of one. The chain carries TRBV24-1 and TRBJ2-3, with D uncertain. Germline CDR1 KGHDR, CDR2 SFDVKD. Trimming pared 4 bases from V and 1 base from J, leaving 11 bases between. This CDR3 contains 15 residues. This CDR3 reads CATSDPHAGTDTQYF. The CDR3 nucleotides read TGTGCCACCAGTGACCCACATGCTGGCACAGATACGCAGTATTTT.

The DNA of the CDR3 is TGTGCCAGCAGTGAAGGAGCTGAGCAGTTCTTC. It translates to CASSEGAEQFF. This chain uses TRBV2 with TRBJ2-1; D remains ambiguous. V gave up 1 base and J gave up 9 bases, with 4 bases separating them. Germline V CDR1 and CDR2: SNHLY, FYNNEI. The CDR3 loop spans 11 amino acids.

This clone was seen a handful of times. The V gene is TRBV6-8, the J gene TRBJ2-5, with TRBD2 identical over 7 bases. CDR3 length: 16 residues. With V trimmed by 2 bases and J by 3 bases, 9 bases remained unmatched. Germline V gives CDR1 MNHGY, CDR2 SAAAGT. Here the CDR3 reads CASSYSRTRGKETQYF. In nucleotides, the CDR3 is TGTGCCAGCAGTTACAGTCGGACTAGGGGTAAAGAGACCCAGTACTTC.

The V gene is TRBV7-6, the J gene TRBJ1-5; perhaps TRBD1 as D (6 bases). The CDR3 runs to 16 residues. With 7 bases removed from V and 4 bases from J, the gap between germline ends came to 20 bases. Germline CDR1 reads SGHVS; CDR2 reads FNYEAQ. The CDR3 here is CASNPDRQSANQPQHF. The CDR3 DNA reads as TGTGCCAGCAACCCAGACAGGCAGTCCGCTAATCAGCCCCAGCATTTT.